The 15 T cell receptor beta chains given below trace back to one sample, sequenced in a study of siplizumab effects on memory and regulatory T cells. Using immunoSEQ multiplex PCR, the repertoire was profiled, and TCRdb retains in-frame clones only, with some absent. Of about 19,000 clones listed, around 43% are singletons. In the mixed lymphocyte reaction, cells were cocultured for less than 7 days at 37°C. These receptors have no known antigen. Sequenced sample: CFSE-low (dividing) CD4+ T cells sorted from an allogeneic mixed lymphocyte reaction. The receptors were sampled from a human donor in good health; the cells came from an allogeneic mixed lymphocyte reaction. Some clones in this sample may be carry-over from other donors' samples.

This chain joins TRBV11-2 and TRBJ2-7; 8 bases fit TRBD1. The CDR3 sequence is 16 residues long. The ends lost 1 base at V and 0 bases at J; junction bases unmatched: 5. Germline CDR1 SGHAT, CDR2 FQNNGV. The CDR3 is CASSLAATGGSYEQYF. In DNA form, the CDR3 reads TGTGCCAGCAGCTTAGCTGCCACAGGGGGCTCCTACGAGCAGTACTTC. Full variable domain (rest looked up from reference TRBV11-2 and TRBJ2-7): EAGVAQSPRYKIIEKRQSVAFWCNPISGHATLYWYQQILGQGPKLLIQFQNNGVVDDSQLPKDRFSAERLKGVDSTLKIQPAKLEDSAVYLCASSLAATGGSYEQYFGPGTRLTVT.

The chain recombines TRBV27 with TRBJ2-1, with a possible D match to TRBD1 (5 bases). The germline V gene has CDR1 MNHEY and CDR2 SMNVEV (reference sequence). The V end lost 5 bases, the J end lost 7 bases, and 18 bases lay between the germline ends. The CDR3 totals 15 residues. The DNA of the CDR3 is TGTGCCAGCAGTCCCAGGGTTGGGGTGAGGAATGAGCAGTTCTTC. This translates into CASSPRVGVRNEQFF.

The rearrangement links TRBV2 to TRBJ2-2; no reliable D call. The V gene lost 1 base and the J gene lost 4 bases, with 4 bases spanning the gap. This CDR3 spans 13 amino acids. Looked up from germline, CDR1 is SNHLY and CDR2 is FYNNEI. The DNA for the CDR3 is TGTGCCAGCAGTGAAGTTTTCACCGGGGAGCTGTTTTTT. It yields the protein CASSEVFTGELFF.

The V gene is TRBV5-6, the J gene TRBJ2-7, with unresolved D. CDR1 is SGHDT and CDR2 is YYEEEE in the germline V gene. The CDR3 covers 12 residues. Trimming shortened V by 2 bases and J by 3 bases, and 6 bases separated the two germline ends. CDR3 in DNA: TGTGCCAGCAGCTTCTTCCGCTACGAGCAGTACTTC. Translating gives CASSFFRYEQYF. The variable domain in full, with the rest retrieved from reference TRBV5-6 and TRBJ2-7, is DAGVTQSPTHLIKTRGQQVTLRCSPKSGHDTVSWYQQALGQGPQFIFQYYEEEERQRGNFPDRFSGHQFPNYSSELNVNALLLGDSALYLCASSFFRYEQYFGPGTRLTVT.

The genes are TRBV6-5 and TRBJ2-3, with 11 positions matching TRBD2. The junction had 0 bases not matched to a gene; V was cut back by 3 bases and J by 4 bases. This CDR3 comprises 14 residues. Germline-derived CDR1 and CDR2 are MNHEY and SVGAGI. CDR3 DNA: TGTGCCAGCAGTTATAGCGGGGGGGCAGATACGCAGTATTTT. Encoded protein: CASSYSGGADTQYF.

This chain joins TRBV11-3 and TRBJ2-7, with a weak D call TRBD2 (5 bases). The CDR3 has 14 residues. V lost 1 base, J lost 5 bases, and 12 bases lay in between. The germline V gene has CDR1 SGHNT and CDR2 YENEEA. The DNA for the CDR3 is TGTGCCAGCAGCTTAGGAGGGCAGGTCAACGAGCAGTACTTC. Translated: CASSLGGQVNEQYF.

The chain recombines TRBV10-1 with TRBJ2-1, with D possibly matching TRBD2 (6 bases). Per germline, CDR1 WNHNN and CDR2 SYGVQD (reference sequence). The CDR3 consists of 18 residues. CDR3 region: CALTSSGPSETLYNEQFF. DNA for the CDR3: TGCGCTTTAACTTCGAGCGGGCCTTCCGAAACTTTATACAATGAGCAGTTCTTC.

This clone was found a few times. J is TRBJ2-3 and V is TRBV27, with D maybe TRBD2 (6 bases). The V gene's germline CDR1 is MNHEY and CDR2 SMNVEV (reference sequence). Trimming took 2 bases from V and 0 from J, leaving 15 bases between them. The CDR3 consists of 17 residues. The CDR3 loop is CASSLRGLALSTDTQYF. In DNA, the CDR3 is TGTGCCAGCAGTTTAAGGGGTCTAGCGCTGAGCACAGATACGCAGTATTTT.

This clone was observed a few times. The chain combines TRBV18 with TRBJ1-1; maybe TRBD1 (5 bases). Germline CDR1 is KGHSH and CDR2 is LQKENI. Between the trimmed V and J ends, which lost 4 bases and 3 bases, there was a span of 15 bases. The CDR3 contains 15 residues. The CDR3 nucleotides read TGTGCCAGCTCACTTCGGCAGGGTGAGCACACTGAAGCTTTCTTT. Encoded protein: CASSLRQGEHTEAFF.

By share, this clone ranks as medium-sized. J is TRBJ2-1 and V is TRBV11-2, with 7 bases aligning to TRBD2. The germline V gene encodes CDR1 SGHAT and CDR2 FQNNGV. Trimming took 1 base from V and 8 from J; bases not matched to a gene: 14. The CDR3 is made up of 17 amino acids. The CDR3 DNA sequence: TGTGCCAGCAGCTTAGTGGGGGGGATAGCAAGTAGGGATGAGCAGTTCTTC. It yields the protein CASSLVGGIASRDEQFF.

The chain carries TRBV4-1 and TRBJ2-1; TRBD2 might be the D (6 bases). V was pared by 4 bases and J by 2 bases, with 15 bases between. The CDR3 has 16 residues. From germline, CDR1 is MGHRA and CDR2 YSYEKL. Here the CDR3 reads CASSPLMWGAYNEQFF. The CDR3 DNA reads as TGCGCCAGCAGCCCCCTCATGTGGGGGGCCTACAATGAGCAGTTCTTC.

The chain has TRBV21-1 and TRBJ2-7; the DNA was not used to check the table's D call, TRBD1. TRBV21-1 is classified as a pseudogene. The CDR3 has 14 residues. The CDR3 here is CASSNPGQNYEQYF. CDR3 DNA: TGTGCCAGCAGCAATCCGGGACAGAACTACGAGCAGTACTTC.

This clone was seen more than once but under ten times. The chain recombines TRBV19 with TRBJ2-2; 9 bases align to TRBD2. Germline V gene data show CDR1 as LNHDA and CDR2 as SQIVND (reference sequence). V shed 6 bases and J 3 bases; nucleotides not matched to a gene: 5. The CDR3 totals 15 residues. This CDR3 is CASRRSGGYTGELFF. The CDR3 nucleotides are TGTGCCAGTAGACGAAGCGGGGGGTACACCGGGGAGCTGTTTTTT.

The chain has TRBV11-3 and TRBJ2-5, with 7 bases fitting TRBD2. With the DNA end fitting TRBJ2-7 better, the J assignment may be wrong. CDR1 and CDR2 from the germline V gene are SGHNT and YENEEA. This CDR3 spans 15 amino acids. CDR3 loop: CASSLASGAPYEQYF. In DNA form, the CDR3 reads TGTGCCAGCAGCTTAGCTAGCGGAGCCCCCTACGAGCAGTACTTC.

This clone has a single count. This chain links TRBV6-5 with TRBJ2-7; possibly TRBD2 for D (5 bases). The germline CDR1 and CDR2 sequences are MNHEY and SVGAGI. The V end was cut by 8 bases, the J end by 3 bases, with 11 bases between. This CDR3 is 12 amino acids long. The CDR3 loop is CASLERFYEQYF. The CDR3 nucleotides are TGTGCCAGCCTTGAGCGGTTCTACGAGCAGTACTTC.